Listed here are 6 T cell receptor beta chains from one sample, sequenced in a study of molecular identifiers for immune sequencing clone quantification. TCRdb re-derived calls from the PCR reads in MiXCR, one entry per CDR3 protein. There are tens of thousands of distinct CDR3 sequences in the sample; 18% occur only once, and about 1.5% lies in the top ten. What was sequenced was naive CD8+ T cells from blood, with Jurkat cell RNA spiked in. Indicated subset: FACS-sorted CD8+CD4-CCR7+CD45RA+ naive T cells. All receptors derive from a human donor in good health. Some libraries in this study had Jurkat cell RNA spiked in.

This clonotype was detected many times. V and J are TRBV4-2 and TRBJ2-3; 13 positions match TRBD2. Germline CDR1 reads LGHNA; CDR2 reads YNFKEQ. After removal of 4 bases from V and 2 bases from J, the junction contained 12 bases not matched to a gene. CDR3 length equals 19 residues. This CDR3 reads CASSPLPAGTSGNTDTQYF. CDR3 bases: TGTGCCAGCAGCCCACTACCAGCCGGGACTAGCGGGAACACAGATACGCAGTATTTT.

This clonotype came up many times. The chain recombines TRBV15 with TRBJ2-1, with D hard to call. The germline CDR1 and CDR2 sequences are LNHNV and YYDKDF (reference sequence). This CDR3 is built from 15 residues. Between the trimmed V and J ends, which lost 0 bases and 6 bases, there was a span of 12 bases. CDR3 sequence: CATSRDGIWVNEQFF. DNA for the CDR3: TGTGCCACCAGCAGAGATGGAATTTGGGTCAATGAGCAGTTCTTC.

The J gene is TRBJ2-7, the V gene TRBV6-6; 8 bases are a match to TRBD2. J was trimmed by 5 bases and V by 2 bases; bases with no gene match: 8. The germline V gene encodes CDR1 MNHNY and CDR2 SVGAGI (reference sequence). The CDR3 is 15 amino acids. In DNA, the CDR3 is TGTGCCAGCAGTTACGTACGGATCGGGAGGGACGAGCAGTACTTC. This encodes CASSYVRIGRDEQYF.

This clonotype has a count of ten or more. The chain has TRBV24-1 and TRBJ2-2, with D possibly being TRBD1 or TRBD2 (6 bases each). Germline CDR1 and CDR2: KGHDR and SFDVKD. V was trimmed by 1 base and J by 4 bases, leaving 18 bases between them. The CDR3 is 18 residues long. DNA of the CDR3: TGTGCCACCAGTGATTTTGGGGGGCTAGAAGGGAGCACCGGGGAGCTGTTTTTT. Translation gives CATSDFGGLEGSTGELFF.

This clonotype was recorded many times. The rearrangement joins TRBV6-5 to TRBJ2-3; 7 bases fit TRBD1. This CDR3 has 17 amino acids. J gave up 1 base and V 6 bases, and 13 bases lay outside the gene matches. Germline V gene sequence: CDR1 MNHEY, CDR2 SVGAGI. CDR3 nucleotide sequence: TGTGCCAGCAGCAAAAACAGGGGATTACTGCGCACAGATACGCAGTATTTT. Protein: CASSKNRGLLRTDTQYF.

This clonotype was counted at least ten times. The V call is TRBV5-1, the J call TRBJ1-3; TRBD1 is a possible D gene (6 bases). CDR1 is SGHRS, CDR2 YFSETQ, per germline. This CDR3 comprises 17 residues. Trimming removed 5 bases from V and 3 bases from J, with 21 bases in between. The CDR3, as DNA: TGCGCCAGCAGGCCGACCCCTCAGGGGTTCCATGGAAACACCATATATTTT. Amino acid sequence: CASRPTPQGFHGNTIYF.